Listed here are 26 T cell receptor beta chains from one sample, sequenced in a study of T-cell memory formation after mild COVID-19. One entry per CDR3 protein, called by TCRdb with MiXCR from the 5' RACE reads. The sample has about 360,000 distinct CDR3 sequences; around 14% are singletons. Sequenced input: PBMCs or a T cell subset sorted from them (not recorded which). These receptors were collected from a man aged 18 to 30 who had mild COVID-19 (a few samples of this study predate the infection). Cell type and time point are not known.

This clonotype came up a few times. V and J are TRBV6-1 and TRBJ1-1; D not resolved. The germline gives CDR1 MNHNS, CDR2 SASEGT. V gave up 4 bases and J gave up 8 bases, with 17 bases separating them. There are 14 residues in the CDR3. The CDR3 DNA reads TGTGCCAGCAGTGTTGCCGGGAGAGGCCCCGAAGCTTTCTTT. Translated: CASSVAGRGPEAFF.

The chain employs TRBV12-3 or TRBV12-4 and TRBJ2-3, with D uncertain. The CDR3 sequence is 14 residues long. Trimming cost V 6 bases and J 3 bases, with 13 bases left between them. CDR3 DNA sequence: TGTGCCAGCAGAACCGAAGGGCGAACAGATACGCAGTATTTT. Encoded protein: CASRTEGRTDTQYF.

This clonotype was recorded a few times. This chain uses TRBV6-5 with TRBJ2-7; D may match TRBD1 or TRBD2 (5 bases each). Trimming shortened V by 6 bases and J by 1 base, and 13 bases separated the two germline ends. The CDR3 consists of 14 residues. In germline, CDR1 is MNHEY, CDR2 SVGAGI. This CDR3 reads CASRGTSVSYEQYF. CDR3 sequence (DNA): TGTGCCAGCAGAGGGACGTCTGTATCCTACGAGCAGTACTTC.

This clonotype occurred many times. V usage is TRBV20-1 and J usage is TRBJ2-2; D gene unclear. The CDR3 is 16 residues long. V dropped 0 bases and J dropped 2 bases, with 13 bases sitting between them. Germline CDR1 reads DFQATT; CDR2 reads SNEGSKA (reference sequence). The CDR3 nucleotides read TGCAGTGCTAGAGATTCTAGGGCCCAAAACACCGGGGAGCTGTTTTTT. Amino acids: CSARDSRAQNTGELFF.

This clonotype was recorded a few times. The rearrangement uses TRBV7-2 and TRBJ1-2; tentative D call: TRBD1 (6 bases). Per germline, CDR1 SGHTA and CDR2 FQGNSA. V was shortened by 5 bases and J by 4 bases, with 26 bases between the two germline ends. The CDR3 consists of 18 residues. CDR3 in DNA: TGTGCCAGCAGCCCAATAGGGGGGCCCGGACAAATCGCCTATGGCTACACCTTC. Protein: CASSPIGGPGQIAYGYTF.

The V call is TRBV5-1, the J call TRBJ2-2; D is undetermined. The germline CDR1 and CDR2 sequences are SGHRS and YFSETQ. There are 14 residues in the CDR3. Trimming took off 1 base at V and 5 bases at J, with 9 bases between the two ends. The CDR3 region is CASSLTQETGELFF. The CDR3 DNA sequence: TGCGCCAGCAGCTTGACCCAGGAGACCGGGGAGCTGTTTTTT. Complete variable domain (other parts from reference TRBV5-1 and TRBJ2-2): KAGVTQTPRYLIKTRGQQVTLSCSPISGHRSVSWYQQTPGQGLQFLFEYFSETQRNKGNFPGRFSGRQFSNSRSEMNVSTLELGDSALYLCASSLTQETGELFFGEGSRLTVL.

V gene TRBV5-1 combines with J gene TRBJ1-4; no firm D call. The V gene lost 0 bases and the J gene lost 5 bases, with 11 bases spanning the gap. The germline V gene has CDR1 SGHRS and CDR2 YFSETQ. This CDR3 contains 15 residues. The CDR3 loop is CASSLDAQPNEKLFF. CDR3 nucleotide sequence: TGCGCCAGCAGCTTGGACGCGCAACCCAATGAAAAACTGTTTTTT.

The chain couples TRBV11-2 to TRBJ1-1, with D hard to call. This CDR3 has 14 residues. Germline assignment: CDR1 SGHAT and CDR2 FQNNGV. The V gene lost 2 bases and the J gene lost 2 bases, with 9 bases spanning the gap. Written as DNA, the CDR3 is TGTGCCAGCAGCTTAAGGACGGGTAACACTGAAGCTTTCTTT. Its protein is CASSLRTGNTEAFF.

This clonotype was observed at least ten times. The chain combines TRBV12-3 or TRBV12-4 with TRBJ2-7; 8 positions agree with TRBD1. Trimming at V came to 2 bases and at J to 2 bases, leaving 11 bases not matched to a gene. CDR3 size: 17 residues. For the CDR3, the DNA is TGTGCCAGCAGTTTACGGCGGTGGACGGGACAGGCCTACGAGCAGTACTTC. It encodes CASSLRRWTGQAYEQYF.

The chain combines TRBV4-3 with TRBJ2-1, with 9 bases aligning to TRBD1. This CDR3 comprises 17 residues. V lost 1 base and J lost 1; bases outside the gene matches: 5. Germline V gives CDR1 LGHNA, CDR2 YSLEER. The CDR3 is CASSQALGTGSYNEQFF. DNA of the CDR3: TGCGCCAGCAGCCAAGCCCTGGGGACAGGGTCCTACAATGAGCAGTTCTTC.

This clonotype was found a few times. V and J are TRBV5-5 and TRBJ1-1, with 7 nucleotides matching TRBD1. The V gene's germline CDR1 is SGHKS and CDR2 YYEKEE (reference sequence). J lost 4 bases, V lost 3 bases, and 9 bases had no gene match. The CDR3 covers 15 residues. The CDR3 reads CASSWNRGRSTEAFF. CDR3 in DNA: TGTGCCAGCAGCTGGAACAGGGGAAGGAGCACTGAAGCTTTCTTT.

This clonotype has a handful of counts. The CDR3 DNA follows: TGCGCCAGCAGCTCTAAACCCGGGACAGGCCTCCGGAGAGCTTTCTTT. Translating it yields CASSSKPGTGLRRAFF. This sequence joins TRBV4-3 and TRBJ1-1; 8 bases match TRBD1. There are 16 residues in the CDR3. Germline V gene sequence: CDR1 LGHNA, CDR2 YSLEER. V dropped 5 bases and J dropped 10; count of bases not matched to a gene: 18.

This chain links TRBV28 with TRBJ2-1; tentatively, D is TRBD1 or TRBD2 (5 bases each). This CDR3 spans 15 amino acids. V was shortened by 8 bases and J by 0 bases, with 14 bases between the two germline ends. Germline CDR1 reads MDHEN; CDR2 reads SYDVKM. DNA of the CDR3: TGTGCCAGCCTCGAACGGGACGTCTCCTACAATGAGCAGTTCTTC. It codes for CASLERDVSYNEQFF.

The chain has TRBV2 and TRBJ1-5, with no clear D. Germline assignment: CDR1 SNHLY and CDR2 FYNNEI. V lost 7 bases, J lost 1 base, and 11 bases lay in between. CDR3 length equals 14 residues. CDR3 in amino acids: CASTPTNSNQPQHF. The CDR3 DNA reads as TGTGCCAGCACCCCGACGAACAGCAATCAGCCCCAGCATTTT.

J is TRBJ2-4 and V is TRBV27, with D perhaps TRBD1 or TRBD2 (5 bases each). CDR1 and CDR2 from the germline V gene are MNHEY and SMNVEV (reference sequence). The V and J ends lost 3 bases and 9 bases respectively, with 18 bases between them. The CDR3 spans 15 residues. CDR3 in amino acids: CASSFSGQGGGIQYF. CDR3 nucleotides: TGTGCCAGCAGTTTTTCAGGGCAGGGTGGAGGCATTCAGTACTTC.

This clonotype was detected many times. The rearrangement uses TRBV20-1 and TRBJ2-2, with 9 bases matching TRBD1. Germline CDR1 is DFQATT and CDR2 is SNEGSKA (reference sequence). This CDR3 has 16 amino acids. The junction had 4 bases not matched to a gene; V was cut back by 0 bases and J by 2 bases. CDR3 DNA: TGCAGTGCTAGAGAGGGCACAGGGGGCAACACCGGGGAGCTGTTTTTT. Translated: CSAREGTGGNTGELFF.

This clonotype was seen a handful of times. The chain carries TRBV3-1 and TRBJ1-2, with a weak D call TRBD1 (6 bases). CDR3 size: 12 residues. Germline CDR1 reads LGHDT; CDR2 reads YNNKEL (reference sequence). Between the trimmed V and J ends, which lost 3 bases and 8 bases, there was a span of 10 bases. CDR3 amino acids: CASSHPGEGYTF. CDR3 DNA: TGTGCCAGCAGCCATCCAGGGGAAGGCTACACCTTC.

This chain links TRBV30 with TRBJ2-7; D remains unclear. This CDR3 spans 11 amino acids. Germline CDR1 is GTSNPN and CDR2 is SVGIG (reference sequence). Trimming shortened V by 5 bases and J by 3 bases, and 8 bases separated the two germline ends. In nucleotides, the CDR3 is TGTGCCTGGGGTCTCTACTACGAGCAGTACTTC. This gives the protein CAWGLYYEQYF.

A few counts support this clonotype. The chain joins TRBV6-5 to TRBJ1-3; no clear D gene. The CDR3 is 15 residues long. Trimming removed 2 bases at V and 0 bases at J, with 8 bases between. Germline V CDR1 and CDR2: MNHEY, SVGAGI. CDR3 protein: CASSYGTDSGNTIYF. The CDR3 DNA sequence: TGTGCCAGCAGTTACGGTACCGACTCTGGAAACACCATATATTTT.

This clonotype has just a few counts. The gene calls are TRBV12-3 or TRBV12-4 and TRBJ2-1, with TRBD2 identical over 10 bases. The J segment lost 2 bases and the V segment lost 2 bases, leaving 3 bases of the junction unmatched. The CDR3 length is 16 residues. CDR3 loop: CASSLRSGGAYNEQFF. CDR3 bases: TGTGCCAGCAGTTTAAGGAGCGGGGGGGCCTACAATGAGCAGTTCTTC.

The chain combines TRBV5-6 with TRBJ2-2, with D uncertain. The V end was cut by 6 bases, the J end by 4 bases, with 7 bases between. Germline V gene sequence: CDR1 SGHDT, CDR2 YYEEEE. This CDR3 is 12 amino acids long. The CDR3 nucleotides read TGTGCCAGCAACCGGGCCACCGGGGAGCTGTTTTTT. The encoded protein is CASNRATGELFF.

This clonotype has more than one count but fewer than ten. The CDR3 region is CASSYFGGEAETQYF. CDR3 nucleotide sequence: TGTGCCAGCAGTTACTTTGGGGGGGAAGCAGAGACCCAGTACTTC. The rearrangement joins TRBV6-5 to TRBJ2-5, with 7 bases matching TRBD2. The ends lost 1 base at V and 4 bases at J; junction bases unmatched: 6. Germline CDR1 and CDR2: MNHEY and SVGAGI. The CDR3 sequence is 15 residues long.

This clonotype occurred many times. The chain uses TRBV11-2 and TRBJ2-3; the D gene is possibly TRBD2 (6 bases). V was clipped by 2 bases and J by 4 bases, with 13 bases between them. CDR3 length equals 15 residues. Germline V gene sequence: CDR1 SGHAT, CDR2 FQNNGV. The CDR3 DNA is TGTGCCAGCAGCTTAACCGGGGGATCGTCAGATACGCAGTATTTT. This encodes CASSLTGGSSDTQYF. Full variable domain (outside the CDR3, taken from reference TRBV11-2 and TRBJ2-3): EAGVAQSPRYKIIEKRQSVAFWCNPISGHATLYWYQQILGQGPKLLIQFQNNGVVDDSQLPKDRFSAERLKGVDSTLKIQPAKLEDSAVYLCASSLTGGSSDTQYFGPGTRLTVL.

This chain links TRBV3-1 with TRBJ2-1, with 7 bases aligning to TRBD1. This CDR3 contains 15 residues. With V trimmed by 4 bases and J by 3 bases, 6 bases remained unmatched. Looked up from germline, CDR1 is LGHDT and CDR2 is YNNKEL (reference sequence). The CDR3 spells CASSRDRAYYNEQFF. DNA of the CDR3: TGTGCCAGCAGCCGCGACAGGGCCTACTACAATGAGCAGTTCTTC.

V usage is TRBV7-3 and J usage is TRBJ2-3; TRBD1 might be the D (6 bases). Per germline, CDR1 SGHTA and CDR2 FQGTGA. Between the trimmed V and J ends, which lost 5 bases and 5 bases, there was a span of 17 bases. This CDR3 has 15 amino acids. The CDR3 DNA follows: TGTGCCAGCAGCCCTCAGACAGGCCTGGGAGATACGCAGTATTTT. Translating gives CASSPQTGLGDTQYF.

The chain couples TRBV4-2 to TRBJ2-7, with 9 bases fitting TRBD2. The CDR3 spans 15 residues. CDR1 and CDR2 from the germline V gene are LGHNA and YNFKEQ. The J segment lost 3 bases and the V segment lost 4 bases, leaving 7 bases of the junction unmatched. CDR3 DNA sequence: TGTGCCAGCAGCCTCGGGACTAGCCCACTCTACGAGCAGTACGTC. Translation: CASSLGTSPLYEQYV.